This T cell receptor beta chain appears in the sequencing data of a study of T-cell reconstitution after alpha-beta-depleted transplantation in children. On this clonotype itself: What it recognizes is unknown.

TCRbeta library construction was performed incorporating unique molecular identifiers. TCRdb itself ran the PCR reads through MiXCR, one entry per CDR3 protein. The data show 440,000 or so distinct CDR3 sequences, with roughly 43% seen just once and approximately 25% held by the top ten. Study-wide results and caveats: Newly produced T cells mostly accounted for T-cell counts and diversity one year post-transplant.

The V gene's germline CDR1 is SGHVS and CDR2 FQNEAQ. This CDR3 is built from 14 residues. The V end lost 3 bases, the J end lost 14 bases, and 17 bases lay between the germline ends. This TCR was sampled from a girl aged 2 to 10 with aplastic anemia, due to receive a stem cell transplant. Material: PBMCs, obtained before TCRalphabeta/CD19-depleted stem cell transplant. The V gene is TRBV7-8, the J gene TRBJ1-6; no definite D call. CDR3 region: CASSFQQARGALHF. The CDR3 DNA follows: TGTGCCAGCAGCTTTCAGCAGGCCCGTGGGGCCCTCCACTTT. Supplemented by reference TRBV7-8 and TRBJ1-6, the full variable domain reads GAGVSQSPRYKVAKRGQDVALRCDPISGHVSLFWYQQALGQGPEFLTYFQNEAQLDKSGLPSDRFFAERPEGSVSTLKIQRTQQEDSAVYLCASSFQQARGALHFGNGTRLTVT.